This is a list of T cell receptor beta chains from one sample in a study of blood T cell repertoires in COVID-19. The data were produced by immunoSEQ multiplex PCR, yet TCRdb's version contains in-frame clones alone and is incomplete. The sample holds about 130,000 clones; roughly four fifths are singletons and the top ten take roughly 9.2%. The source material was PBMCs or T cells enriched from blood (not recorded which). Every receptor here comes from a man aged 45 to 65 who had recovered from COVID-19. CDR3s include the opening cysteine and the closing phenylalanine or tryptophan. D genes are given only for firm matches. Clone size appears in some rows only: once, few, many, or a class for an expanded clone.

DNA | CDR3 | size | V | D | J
TGTGCCAGCAGCCAAGTAGAATACGGTGAGCAGTTCTTC | CASSQVEYGEQFF | few | TRBV4-2 | . | TRBJ2-1
TGTGCCAGCAGCTTCAACAGGGGCAACACTGAAGCTTTCTTT | CASSFNRGNTEAFF | . | TRBV7-8 | TRBD1 | TRBJ1-1
TGTGCCAGCAGTTCCGGGACAGGGCTTTCCTACGAGCAGTACTTC | CASSSGTGLSYEQYF | many | TRBV2 | TRBD1 | TRBJ2-7
TGTGCCACCAGTGATTCGAGGGGGCGGGAGACCCAGTACTTC | CATSDSRGRETQYF | few | TRBV24-1 | TRBD1 | TRBJ2-5
TGTGCCAGCAGTTACGCGGTAGATGGGGCCAACGTCCTGACTTTC | CASSYAVDGANVLTF | . | TRBV6-5 | . | TRBJ2-6
TGTGCCAGCAGCCCAGGCACTTATAGCAATCAGCCCCAGCATTTT | CASSPGTYSNQPQHF | . | TRBV7-6 | . | TRBJ1-5
TGTGCCAGCAGTTTTCTTGATTCACCCCTCCACTTT | CASSFLDSPLHF | few | TRBV28 | . | TRBJ1-6
TGTGCCAGCACCTTGACAGGGGCGAACACTGAAGCTTTCTTT | CASTLTGANTEAFF | . | TRBV28 | TRBD1 | TRBJ1-1
TGCGCCAGCAGCCAGGGACTAGCGGGGGCCGTTTACAATGAGCAGTTCTTC | CASSQGLAGAVYNEQFF | . | TRBV5-1 | TRBD2 | TRBJ2-1
TGTGCCAGCCGCCATAGCGGGGGGGCCCAAGAGACCCAGTACTTC | CASRHSGGAQETQYF | . | TRBV6-2/TRBV6-3 | TRBD2 | TRBJ2-5
TGTGCCAGCAGTTACCAGGACAGTCCGAGGCCCCAGCATTTT | CASSYQDSPRPQHF | . | TRBV6-2/TRBV6-3 | . | TRBJ1-5
TGTGCCAGCAGTTTAACAGGGAGCTATGGCTACACCTTC | CASSLTGSYGYTF | . | TRBV12-3/TRBV12-4 | . | TRBJ1-2
TGCGCCAGCAGCCAAGCGGGGACAGTTGGCGGGGAGCTGTTTTTT | CASSQAGTVGGELFF | once | TRBV4-1 | TRBD1 | TRBJ2-2
TGTGCCAGCAGTTACTCGATGGGGACAGGGGCGGCTGGCTACACCTTC | CASSYSMGTGAAGYTF | . | TRBV6-5 | TRBD1 | TRBJ1-2
TGTGCCAGCAGTGAGAACAGGGGGCCAGGCTATGGCTACACCTTC | CASSENRGPGYGYTF | few | TRBV6-1 | TRBD1 | TRBJ1-2
TGTGCCAGCAGCTTAGTTTCCGGGACAGAGGCCGGGGAGCTGTTTTTT | CASSLVSGTEAGELFF | . | TRBV7-9 | TRBD1 | TRBJ2-2
TGTGCCGGCGTACTAAACACTGAAGCTTTCTTT | CAGVLNTEAFF | . | TRBV2 | . | TRBJ1-1
TGTGCCAGCTCACCATTAATTGCAGGGCAGAACACCGGGGAGCTGTTTTTT | CASSPLIAGQNTGELFF | . | TRBV18 | . | TRBJ2-2
TGTGCCAGCAGTTCCGGGACAGGGGGCACTGTAAGCAATCAGCCCCAGCATTTT | CASSSGTGGTVSNQPQHF | . | TRBV28 | TRBD1 | TRBJ1-5
TGTGCCAGCAAGGGACAGGGGTACACCGGGGAGCTGTTTTTT | CASKGQGYTGELFF | . | TRBV2 | TRBD1 | TRBJ2-2
TGTGCCAGCAGCTTGTTTGGCAGTAACAATGAGCAGTTCTTC | CASSLFGSNNEQFF | . | TRBV7-2 | . | TRBJ2-1
TGTGCCAGCAGCTTGACACCGGGACAGGGGATCTCACCCCTCCACTTT | CASSLTPGQGISPLHF | . | TRBV7-2 | TRBD1 | TRBJ1-6
TGTGCCAGCAGCCGCGGGGGCCCTGAAGCTTTCTTT | CASSRGGPEAFF | . | TRBV6-2/TRBV6-3 | . | TRBJ1-1
TGCAGTGCTAGTAATCTTGTCGGCTACACCTTC | CSASNLVGYTF | . | TRBV20-1 | . | TRBJ1-2
TGTGCCAGCAGCTTAGTAGCGCGGAAAGGAATCTACAATGAGCAGTTCTTC | CASSLVARKGIYNEQFF | . | TRBV7-2 | . | TRBJ2-1
TGTGCCAGTAGTCCACCCAGGGGATCAGACACTGAAGCTTTCTTT | CASSPPRGSDTEAFF | once | TRBV19 | . | TRBJ1-1
TGTGCCACAGAGTGGGGGGACGGCTATGGCTACACCTTC | CATEWGDGYGYTF | . | TRBV28 | . | TRBJ1-2
TGTGCCAGTACCGATCAGGGGGACAAAAACATTCAGTACTTC | CASTDQGDKNIQYF | . | TRBV19 | TRBD1 | TRBJ2-4
TGTGCCAGTAAGGACTCAATAGACCGAGAGACCCAGTACTTC | CASKDSIDRETQYF | . | TRBV19 | . | TRBJ2-5
TGCGCCAGCAGCCAAGATACCCCGGGACTAGGCAGCACAGATACGCAGTATTTT | CASSQDTPGLGSTDTQYF | . | TRBV4-3 | TRBD2 | TRBJ2-3
TGTGCCAGCAGTTTGGGCGGGGGGCAGTTTTACGAGCAGTACTTC | CASSLGGGQFYEQYF | . | TRBV28 | TRBD2 | TRBJ2-7
TGTGCCAGCAGTGAGGGGACTAGCGGGGGGCTTGAGCAGTACTTC | CASSEGTSGGLEQYF | . | TRBV6-1 | TRBD2 | TRBJ2-7
TGTGCCAGCAGCTTAAACCGAGCGACAGGGGCTAACTATGGCTACACCTTC | CASSLNRATGANYGYTF | . | TRBV11-2 | TRBD1 | TRBJ1-2
TGTGCCAGCTCACGGGACAGGGGAACATCTGGGGCCAACGTCCTGACTTTC | CASSRDRGTSGANVLTF | . | TRBV18 | TRBD1 | TRBJ2-6
TGTGCCAGCAGCTTATCGACAGGGCTAAATCAGCCCCAGCATTTT | CASSLSTGLNQPQHF | . | TRBV7-6 | TRBD1 | TRBJ1-5
TGTGCCAGCAGCTTTCCACTTTCTAACACCGGGGAGCTGTTTTTT | CASSFPLSNTGELFF | few | TRBV5-4 | . | TRBJ2-2